One T cell receptor beta chain is described in this entry. Antigen unknown. This may arise from a read error, as a much more abundant clone is one base away. The data were obtained in a study of T cell repertoires in cytomegalovirus infection. Whole-study context: Public TCR beta signatures marked donors with CMV infection and the matching HLA.

This CDR3 is 11 amino acids long. Germline V gene lookup returns CDR1 SGHTA and CDR2 FQGNSA. Study-wide findings and caveats: Dominant in the ex vivo response were TCR beta clonotypes restricted by HLA-C and specific for CMV. Cumulative frequency (of public TCR beta family members) identified carriers of CMV plus the relevant HLA.

One entry per CDR3 protein results from TCRdb running MiXCR on the reads. This repertoire shows about 450,000 distinct CDR3 sequences, approximately 33% found once; its top ten account for roughly 13%. This TCR was sampled from a human donor in good health (CMV status not recorded). Some clones in this sample may be carry-over from other donors' samples. The sequenced sample consisted of PBMCs. J is TRBJ2-7 and V is TRBV7-2; no clear D. The CDR3 sequence: CASSRSYGQYF. The CDR3 nucleotides are TGTGCCAGCAGCCGAAGCTACGGGCAGTACTTC.